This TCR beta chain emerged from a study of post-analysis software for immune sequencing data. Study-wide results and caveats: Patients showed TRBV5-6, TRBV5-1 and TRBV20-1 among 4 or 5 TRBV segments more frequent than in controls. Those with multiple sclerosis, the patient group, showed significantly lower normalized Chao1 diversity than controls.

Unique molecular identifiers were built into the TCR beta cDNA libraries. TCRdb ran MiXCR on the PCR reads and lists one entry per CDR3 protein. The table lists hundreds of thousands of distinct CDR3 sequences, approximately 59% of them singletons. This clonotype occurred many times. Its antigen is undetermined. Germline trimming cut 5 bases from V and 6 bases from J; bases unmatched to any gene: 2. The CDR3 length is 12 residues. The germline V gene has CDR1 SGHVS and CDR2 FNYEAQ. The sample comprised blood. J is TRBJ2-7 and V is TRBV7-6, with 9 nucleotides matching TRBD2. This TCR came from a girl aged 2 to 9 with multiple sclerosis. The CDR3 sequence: CASSLSGSEQYF. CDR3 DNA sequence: TGTGCCAGCAGCCTTAGCGGGAGCGAGCAGTACTTC.